Each of the 3 T cell receptor beta chains below was sequenced from the same sample in a study of control samples from healthy donors and cancer patients. Profiled with immunoSEQ multiplex PCR; TCRdb holds only in-frame clones, not every one. The data hold 150,000 to 200,000 clones, with roughly 89% observed a single time. Sequencing input: blood. These receptor sequences come from a woman in her forties or fifties in good health.

As regards this clone: This specimen includes other DNA sequences encoding the same CDR3. This rearrangement joins TRBV30 to TRBJ2-3; D is unclear. The CDR3 totals 13 residues. Trimming left V 0 bases short and J 1 base short, with 5 bases between. Germline-derived CDR1 and CDR2 are GTSNPN and SVGIG (reference sequence). This CDR3 is CAWSVGGTDTQYF. In nucleotides, the CDR3 is TGTGCCTGGAGTGTAGGAGGCACAGATACGCAGTATTTT.

The chain is built from TRBV2 and TRBJ2-2; a possible D gene is TRBD2 (5 bases). From germline, CDR1 is SNHLY and CDR2 FYNNEI. Trimming took 6 bases from V and 2 from J, leaving 10 bases between them. This CDR3 has 14 amino acids. The chain's CDR3 is CASSSGINTGELFF. The CDR3 region has the DNA TGTGCCAGCAGCTCCGGGATTAACACCGGGGAGCTGTTTTTT. Complete variable domain (other parts from reference TRBV2 and TRBJ2-2): EPEVTQTPSHQVTQMGQEVILRCVPISNHLYFYWYRQILGQKVEFLVSFYNNEISEKSEIFDDQFSVERPDGSNFTLKIRSTKLEDSAMYFCASSSGINTGELFFGEGSRLTVL.

The chain couples TRBV7-9 to TRBJ2-1; no clear D. The germline gives CDR1 SEHNR, CDR2 FQNEAQ (reference sequence). V gave up 3 bases and J gave up 9 bases, with 6 bases separating them. The CDR3 sequence is 11 residues long. The CDR3 loop reads CASSFRREQFF. The CDR3 DNA follows: TGTGCCAGCAGCTTTCGACGTGAGCAGTTCTTC.